This is a list of T cell receptor beta chains from one sample in a study of T cells expressing NK-cell markers. TCRdb reprocessed the 5' RACE reads; each CDR3 protein has one entry and no DNA is given. Here the sample table reports under 500,000 distinct CDR3 sequences. The sequenced material came from blood T cells: a sorted CD56 or NKG2C T cell subset, CD4+ or CD8+ T cells, or bulk PBMC T cells (not recorded which). Receptor source: a woman between 18 and 70 years old in good health. CDR3s include the opening cysteine and the closing phenylalanine or tryptophan.

j_call v_call cdr3_aa
TRBJ2-5 TRBV12-3/TRBV12-4 CASSDVQEFQETQYF
TRBJ2-7 TRBV12-3/TRBV12-4 CASSPGDRSTEQYF
TRBJ2-7 TRBV12-3/TRBV12-4 CASSYRETSYEQYF
TRBJ2-1 TRBV7-2 CGSGRAGSYNEQFF
TRBJ2-3 TRBV29-1 CSGRQGSFTDTQYF
TRBJ1-5 TRBV18 CASSPTGINQPQHF
TRBJ2-5 TRBV7-2 CASSPTTNQETQYF
TRBJ2-5 TRBV3-1 CASSQEGWRSDF
TRBJ1-1 TRBV10-3 CAISETGLNTEAFF
TRBJ1-1 TRBV5-1 CASSLFQMNTEAFF
TRBJ2-7 TRBV12-3/TRBV12-4 CASSSTFEQYF
TRBJ2-5 TRBV27 CASSGGGYETQYF
TRBJ1-2 TRBV6-2/TRBV6-3 CASSYVRERGYTF
TRBJ1-4 TRBV3-1 CASSPQRGANEKLFF
TRBJ1-2 TRBV20-1 CSARDGGQAHGYTF
TRBJ2-1 TRBV4-3 CASSQDTGGGTNEQFF
TRBJ2-5 TRBV20-1 CSAYSPQGDLQETQYF
TRBJ1-1 TRBV25-1 CASSEPTIDRDGAGAFF
TRBJ1-5 TRBV28 CASSRTGFSNQPQHF
TRBJ2-3 TRBV5-1 CASSLWASGTDTQYF
TRBJ2-1 TRBV20-1 CSAREDGYNEQFF
TRBJ2-1 TRBV19 CASSIGRWQDNEQFF
TRBJ1-1 TRBV9 CASSVASQKNTEAFF
TRBJ2-1 TRBV4-1 CASSHLASIEQFF
TRBJ1-2 TRBV12-3/TRBV12-4 CASSSPPATYGYTF
TRBJ1-4 TRBV12-3/TRBV12-4 CASSEFPGTGHEKLFF
TRBJ2-7 TRBV2 CASSEDRLAYEQYF
TRBJ2-7 TRBV5-1 CASSLGAWDRVNNEQYF
TRBJ1-1 TRBV5-6 CASSYYGRWNTEAFF
TRBJ2-2 TRBV5-1 CASSLPGANTGELFF
TRBJ2-2 TRBV12-3/TRBV12-4 CASSLGLGSNTGELFF
TRBJ1-5 TRBV19 CASSIRQGNQPQHF
TRBJ2-7 TRBV10-3 CAIGLTGLPYEQYF
TRBJ1-5 TRBV12-3/TRBV12-4 CASSLQGNSNQPQHF
TRBJ2-7 TRBV5-1 CASSTGQGATYEQYF
TRBJ2-2 TRBV12-3/TRBV12-4 CASSWGLAGGTGELFF
TRBJ1-2 TRBV12-3/TRBV12-4 CASSTGQGTFYGYTF